This TCR beta chain was recovered during a study of shared clonotypes between healthy human individuals. This CDR3 region has 14 residues. Germline V gene lookup returns CDR1 MDHEN and CDR2 SYDVKM. The germline V and J ends were trimmed by 4 bases and 7 bases, with 16 bases remaining between them. Study results and limitations: Sharing across four donors was highest in naive CD4 (approximately 5%) and lowest in memory CD8 (0.4%). Naive subsets usually exceeded memory subsets in estimated richness. Among non-shared clonotypes, generation probabilities were lower than among those shared by all four donors.

Using immunoSEQ multiplex PCR, the repertoire was profiled, and TCRdb retains in-frame clones only, with some absent. Seen here are roughly 2,500,000 clones, approximately 93% observed once, and the top ten hold around 0.4%. This clone was seen a single time. Its antigen is as yet unknown. This TCR came from a man aged 18 to 29 in good health. Some clones in this sample may be carry-over from other donors' samples. The chain uses TRBV28 and TRBJ2-5; possible D gene TRBD2, 6 bases. The specimen sequenced was naive CD4+ T cells from PBMCs. Specified subset: CD45RA+ positively selected. The CDR3 DNA reads as TGTGCCAGCAGTTCGCAAGGCGGGATTATGACCCAGTACTTC. This codes for CASSSQGGIMTQYF.